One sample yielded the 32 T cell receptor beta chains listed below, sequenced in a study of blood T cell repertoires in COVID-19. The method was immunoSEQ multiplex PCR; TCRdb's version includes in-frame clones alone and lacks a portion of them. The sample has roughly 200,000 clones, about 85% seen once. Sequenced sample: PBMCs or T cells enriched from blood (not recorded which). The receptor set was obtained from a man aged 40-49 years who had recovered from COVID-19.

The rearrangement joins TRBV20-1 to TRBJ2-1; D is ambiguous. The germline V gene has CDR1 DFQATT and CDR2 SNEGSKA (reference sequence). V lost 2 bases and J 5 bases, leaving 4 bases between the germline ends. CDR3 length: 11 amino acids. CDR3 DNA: TGCAGTGCTAGACAGGACAATGAGCAGTTCTTC. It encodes CSARQDNEQFF.

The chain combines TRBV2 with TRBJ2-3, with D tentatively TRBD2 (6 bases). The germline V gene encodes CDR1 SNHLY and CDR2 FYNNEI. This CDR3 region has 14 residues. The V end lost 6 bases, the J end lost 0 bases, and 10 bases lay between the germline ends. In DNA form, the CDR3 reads TGTGCCAGCAGGGAGGGTTGGAGCACAGATACGCAGTATTTT. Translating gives CASREGWSTDTQYF.

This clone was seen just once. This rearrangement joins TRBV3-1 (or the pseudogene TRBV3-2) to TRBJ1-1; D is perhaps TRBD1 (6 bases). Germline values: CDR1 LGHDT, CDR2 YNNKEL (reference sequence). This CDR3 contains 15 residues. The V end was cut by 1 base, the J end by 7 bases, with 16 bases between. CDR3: CASSQGAGGKNEAFF. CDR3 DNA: TGTGCCAGCAGCCAAGGGGCGGGGGGCAAGAATGAAGCTTTCTTT.

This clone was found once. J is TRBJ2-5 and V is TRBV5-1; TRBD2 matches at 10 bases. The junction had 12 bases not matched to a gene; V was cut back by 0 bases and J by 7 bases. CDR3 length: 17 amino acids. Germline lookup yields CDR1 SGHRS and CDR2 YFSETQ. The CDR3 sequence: CASSLETPTSGLGTQYF. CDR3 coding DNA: TGCGCCAGCAGCTTGGAGACTCCGACTAGCGGGTTAGGGACCCAGTACTTC.

Here the CDR3 DNA reads TGCAGCGTTGAAAAAGTGGGGTCAGTCACTAGCTCCTACGAGCAGTACTTC. The encoded protein is CSVEKVGSVTSSYEQYF. The chain joins TRBV29-1 to TRBJ2-7; tentatively, D is TRBD2 (5 bases). Trimming took 2 bases from V and 0 from J, leaving 20 bases between them. CDR1 is SQVTM, CDR2 ANQGSEA, per germline. The length of the CDR3 is 17 residues.

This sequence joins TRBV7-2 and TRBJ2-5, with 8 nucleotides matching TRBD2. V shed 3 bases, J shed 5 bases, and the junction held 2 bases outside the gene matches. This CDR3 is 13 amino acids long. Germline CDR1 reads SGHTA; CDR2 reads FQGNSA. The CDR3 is CASSFGRVETQYF. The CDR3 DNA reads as TGTGCCAGCAGCTTCGGGAGGGTGGAGACCCAGTACTTC.

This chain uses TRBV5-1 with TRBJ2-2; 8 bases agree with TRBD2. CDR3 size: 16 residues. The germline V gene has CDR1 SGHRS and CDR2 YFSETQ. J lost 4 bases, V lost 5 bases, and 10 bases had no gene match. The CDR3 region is CASSSSGSVGTGELFF. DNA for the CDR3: TGCGCCAGCAGTTCCAGCGGGAGTGTGGGCACCGGGGAGCTGTTTTTT.

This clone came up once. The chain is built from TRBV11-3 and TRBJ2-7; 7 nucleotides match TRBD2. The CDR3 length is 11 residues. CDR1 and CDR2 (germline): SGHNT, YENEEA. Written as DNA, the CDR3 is TGTGACCGGGGGGTTGTCTACGAGCAGTACTTC. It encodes CDRGVVYEQYF. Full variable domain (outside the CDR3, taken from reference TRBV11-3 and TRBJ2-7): EAGVVQSPRYKIIEKKQPVAFWCNPISGHNTLYWYLQNLGQGPELLIRYENEEAVDDSQLPKDRFSAERLKGVDSTLKIQPAELGDSAVYLCDRGVVYEQYFGPGTRLTVT.

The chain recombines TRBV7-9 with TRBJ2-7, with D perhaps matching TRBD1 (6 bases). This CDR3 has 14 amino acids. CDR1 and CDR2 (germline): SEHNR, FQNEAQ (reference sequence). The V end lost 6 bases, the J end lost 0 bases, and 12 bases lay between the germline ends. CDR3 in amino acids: CASSSGVSSYEQYF. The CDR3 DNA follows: TGTGCCAGCAGTTCAGGGGTGAGCTCCTACGAGCAGTACTTC.

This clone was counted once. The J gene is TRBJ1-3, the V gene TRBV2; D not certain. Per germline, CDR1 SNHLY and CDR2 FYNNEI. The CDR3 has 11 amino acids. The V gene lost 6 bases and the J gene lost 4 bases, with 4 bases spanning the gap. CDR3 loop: CASREGNTIYF. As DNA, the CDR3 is TGTGCCAGCAGAGAGGGAAACACCATATATTTT.

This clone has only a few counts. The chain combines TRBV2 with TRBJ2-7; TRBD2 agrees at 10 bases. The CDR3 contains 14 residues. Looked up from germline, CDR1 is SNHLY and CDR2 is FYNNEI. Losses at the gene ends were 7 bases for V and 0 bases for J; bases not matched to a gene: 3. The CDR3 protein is CASNPSGSSYEQYF. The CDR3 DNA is TGTGCCAGCAACCCTAGCGGGAGCTCCTACGAGCAGTACTTC.

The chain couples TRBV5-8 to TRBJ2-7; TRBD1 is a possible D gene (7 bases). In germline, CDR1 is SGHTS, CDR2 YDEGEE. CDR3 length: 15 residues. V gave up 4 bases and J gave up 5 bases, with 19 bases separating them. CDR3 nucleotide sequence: TGTGCCAGCAGCCGGGGGACAGCTCTAGGGGACGAGCAGTACTTC. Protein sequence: CASSRGTALGDEQYF.

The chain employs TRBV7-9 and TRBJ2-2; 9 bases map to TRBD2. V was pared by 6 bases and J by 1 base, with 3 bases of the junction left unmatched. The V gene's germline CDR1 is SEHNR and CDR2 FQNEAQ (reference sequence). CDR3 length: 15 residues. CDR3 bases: TGTGCCAGCAGATCTAGCGGGAAGAACACCGGGGAGCTGTTTTTT. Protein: CASRSSGKNTGELFF.

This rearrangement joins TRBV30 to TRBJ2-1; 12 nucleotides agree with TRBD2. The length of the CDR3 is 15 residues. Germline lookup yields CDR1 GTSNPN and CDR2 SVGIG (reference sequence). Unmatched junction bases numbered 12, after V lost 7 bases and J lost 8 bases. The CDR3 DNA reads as TGTGCCTTGGAGGCGACTAGCGGGAGTTTCTATGAGCAGTTCTTC. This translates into CALEATSGSFYEQFF.

DNA of the CDR3: TGTGCCAGCAGCCTTGGGACAGACTACGAGCAGTACTTC. Protein sequence: CASSLGTDYEQYF. V usage is TRBV3-1 (or the pseudogene TRBV3-2) and J usage is TRBJ2-7; 7 bases align to TRBD1. From germline, CDR1 is LGHDT and CDR2 YNNKEL (reference sequence). V dropped 4 bases and J dropped 3; count of bases not matched to a gene: 3. The CDR3 extends over 13 amino acids.

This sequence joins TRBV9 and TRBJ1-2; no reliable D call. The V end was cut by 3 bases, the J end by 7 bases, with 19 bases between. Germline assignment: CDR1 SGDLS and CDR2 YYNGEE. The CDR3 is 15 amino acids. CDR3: CASSGSTTREGGYTF. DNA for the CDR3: TGTGCCAGCAGCGGAAGCACGACTAGGGAAGGTGGCTACACCTTC.

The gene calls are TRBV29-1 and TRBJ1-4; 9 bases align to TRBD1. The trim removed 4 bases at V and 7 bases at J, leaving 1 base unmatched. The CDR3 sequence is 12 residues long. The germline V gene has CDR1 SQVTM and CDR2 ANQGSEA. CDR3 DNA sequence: TGCAGCGTTGCGGGACAGGGTGAAAAACTGTTTTTT. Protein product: CSVAGQGEKLFF.

The CDR3 nucleotides read TGTGCCAGTAGTAAGGGACTAGCGGAATACAATGAGCAGTTCTTC. Residues: CASSKGLAEYNEQFF. The chain uses TRBV19 and TRBJ2-1; 11 bases line up with TRBD2. There are 15 residues in the CDR3. The V and J ends lost 4 bases and 4 bases, in that order; junction bases with no gene match: 3. The germline V gene encodes CDR1 LNHDA and CDR2 SQIVND (reference sequence).

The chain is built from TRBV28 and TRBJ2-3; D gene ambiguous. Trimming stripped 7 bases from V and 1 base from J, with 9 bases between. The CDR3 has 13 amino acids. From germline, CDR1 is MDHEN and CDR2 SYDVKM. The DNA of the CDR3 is TGTGCCAGCATCAGTGTCCGCACAGATACGCAGTATTTT. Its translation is CASISVRTDTQYF.

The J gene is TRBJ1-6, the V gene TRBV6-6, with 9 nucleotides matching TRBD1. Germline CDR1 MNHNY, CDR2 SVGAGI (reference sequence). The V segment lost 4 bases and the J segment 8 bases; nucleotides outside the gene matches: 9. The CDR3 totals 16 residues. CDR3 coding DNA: TGTGCCAGCAGTTGGGGACAGGGTAGGGACCATTCACCCCTCCACTTT. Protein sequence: CASSWGQGRDHSPLHF.

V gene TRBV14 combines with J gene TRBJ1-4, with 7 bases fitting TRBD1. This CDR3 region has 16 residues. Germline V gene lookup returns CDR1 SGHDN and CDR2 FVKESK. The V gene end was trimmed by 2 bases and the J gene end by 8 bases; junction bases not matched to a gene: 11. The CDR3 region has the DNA TGTGCCAGCAGCCAACAAAGGGGGCCCTGGGAGGAAAAACTGTTTTTT. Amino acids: CASSQQRGPWEEKLFF.

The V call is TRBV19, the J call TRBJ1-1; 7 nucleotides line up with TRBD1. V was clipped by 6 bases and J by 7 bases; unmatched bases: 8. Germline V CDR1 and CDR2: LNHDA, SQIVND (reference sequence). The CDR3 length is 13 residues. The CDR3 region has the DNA TGTGCCAGTAGAGGAACAGGGGCCGATGAAGCTTTCTTT. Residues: CASRGTGADEAFF.

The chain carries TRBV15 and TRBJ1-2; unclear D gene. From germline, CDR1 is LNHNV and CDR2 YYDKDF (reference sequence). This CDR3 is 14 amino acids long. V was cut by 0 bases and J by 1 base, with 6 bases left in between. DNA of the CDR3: TGTGCCACCAGCAGAGATTTTAATAACTATGGCTACACCTTC. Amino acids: CATSRDFNNYGYTF.

The CDR3: CASSRLGSGNTIYF. CDR3 in DNA: TGTGCCAGTTCACGACTGGGCTCTGGAAACACCATATATTTT. The V call is TRBV19, the J call TRBJ1-3; unclear D gene. CDR1 and CDR2 from the germline V gene are LNHDA and SQIVND (reference sequence). Trimming stripped 8 bases from V and 0 bases from J, with 11 bases between. The CDR3 extends over 14 amino acids.

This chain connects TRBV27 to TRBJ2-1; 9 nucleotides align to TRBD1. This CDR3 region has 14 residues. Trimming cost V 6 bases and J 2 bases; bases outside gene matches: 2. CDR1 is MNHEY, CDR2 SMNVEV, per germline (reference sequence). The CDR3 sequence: CASSRTGAYNEQFF. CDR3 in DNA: TGTGCCAGCAGCAGGACAGGGGCCTACAATGAGCAGTTCTTC.

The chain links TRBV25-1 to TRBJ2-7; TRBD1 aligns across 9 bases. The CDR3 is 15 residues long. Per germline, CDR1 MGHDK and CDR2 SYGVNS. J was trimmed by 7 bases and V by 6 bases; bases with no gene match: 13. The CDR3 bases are TGTGCCAGCAGACAGACCGGGACAGGGTCGCAAGAGCAGTACTTC. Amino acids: CASRQTGTGSQEQYF.

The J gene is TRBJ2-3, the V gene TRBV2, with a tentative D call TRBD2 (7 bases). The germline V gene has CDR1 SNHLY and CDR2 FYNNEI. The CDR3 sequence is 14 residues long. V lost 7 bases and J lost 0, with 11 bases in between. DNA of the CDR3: TGTGCCAGCATCAGGGGAGGGAGCACAGATACGCAGTATTTT. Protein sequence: CASIRGGSTDTQYF. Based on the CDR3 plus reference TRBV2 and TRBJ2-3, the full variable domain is EPEVTQTPSHQVTQMGQEVILRCVPISNHLYFYWYRQILGQKVEFLVSFYNNEISEKSEIFDDQFSVERPDGSNFTLKIRSTKLEDSAMYFCASIRGGSTDTQYFGPGTRLTVL.

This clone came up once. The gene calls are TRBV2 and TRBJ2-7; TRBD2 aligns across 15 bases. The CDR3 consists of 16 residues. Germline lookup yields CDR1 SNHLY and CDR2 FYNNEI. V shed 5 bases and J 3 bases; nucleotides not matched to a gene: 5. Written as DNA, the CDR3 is TGTGCCAGCAGTAAAGGACTAGCGGGAGGGTTCTACGAGCAGTACTTC. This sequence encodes CASSKGLAGGFYEQYF.

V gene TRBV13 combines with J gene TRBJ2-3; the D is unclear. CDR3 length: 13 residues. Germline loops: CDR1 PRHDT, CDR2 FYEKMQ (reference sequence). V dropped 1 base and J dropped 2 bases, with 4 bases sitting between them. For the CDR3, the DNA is TGTGCCAGCAGCTTAGCCTACACAGATACGCAGTATTTT. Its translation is CASSLAYTDTQYF.

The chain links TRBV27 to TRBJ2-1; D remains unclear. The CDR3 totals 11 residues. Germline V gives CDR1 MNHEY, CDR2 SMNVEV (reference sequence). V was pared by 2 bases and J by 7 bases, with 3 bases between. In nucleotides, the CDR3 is TGTGCCAGCAGTTTACGGAATGAGCAGTTCTTC. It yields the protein CASSLRNEQFF.

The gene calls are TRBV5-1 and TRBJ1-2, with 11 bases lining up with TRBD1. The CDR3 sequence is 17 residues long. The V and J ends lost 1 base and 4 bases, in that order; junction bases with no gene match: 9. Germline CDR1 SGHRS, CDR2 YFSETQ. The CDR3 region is CASSLSWDRGFFYGYTF. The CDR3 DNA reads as TGCGCCAGCAGCTTGAGTTGGGACAGGGGGTTTTTCTATGGCTACACCTTC.

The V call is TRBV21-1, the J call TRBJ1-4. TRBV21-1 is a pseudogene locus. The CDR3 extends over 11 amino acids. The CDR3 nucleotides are TGTGCCAGCAGCAATGAGGGAAAACTGTTTTTT. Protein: CASSNEGKLFF.